What follows is one T cell receptor (beta chain) and its context. This entry is derived from a study of blood T cell repertoires in COVID-19. As for the study in general: From T cells, B-cell-depleted T cells, or PBMCs came the material, which was cDNA or gDNA.

V lost 4 bases and J lost 6, with 10 bases in between. Germline loops: CDR1 LGHDT, CDR2 YNNKEL (reference sequence). The CDR3 runs to 14 residues. Authors' processing steps: Nucleated cell number was recorded as an estimate derived from reference gene primer amplification. This table comes from immunoSEQ multiplex PCR, and its TCRdb copy is limited to in-frame clones, with some not included. The V and J calls and the clone size are those of that table, but D and trimming were determined from the DNA. The data contain about 56,000 clones, over 55% of them singletons. This receptor was identified in a woman aged 70 to 79 with COVID-19, enrolled during active disease. The chain recombines TRBV3-1 (or the pseudogene TRBV3-2) with TRBJ1-6; D may be TRBD1 (6 bases). The sample was peripheral blood. CDR3 sequence: CASSPTGANSPLHF. The CDR3 bases are TGTGCCAGCAGCCCGACAGGAGCTAATTCACCCCTCCACTTT.